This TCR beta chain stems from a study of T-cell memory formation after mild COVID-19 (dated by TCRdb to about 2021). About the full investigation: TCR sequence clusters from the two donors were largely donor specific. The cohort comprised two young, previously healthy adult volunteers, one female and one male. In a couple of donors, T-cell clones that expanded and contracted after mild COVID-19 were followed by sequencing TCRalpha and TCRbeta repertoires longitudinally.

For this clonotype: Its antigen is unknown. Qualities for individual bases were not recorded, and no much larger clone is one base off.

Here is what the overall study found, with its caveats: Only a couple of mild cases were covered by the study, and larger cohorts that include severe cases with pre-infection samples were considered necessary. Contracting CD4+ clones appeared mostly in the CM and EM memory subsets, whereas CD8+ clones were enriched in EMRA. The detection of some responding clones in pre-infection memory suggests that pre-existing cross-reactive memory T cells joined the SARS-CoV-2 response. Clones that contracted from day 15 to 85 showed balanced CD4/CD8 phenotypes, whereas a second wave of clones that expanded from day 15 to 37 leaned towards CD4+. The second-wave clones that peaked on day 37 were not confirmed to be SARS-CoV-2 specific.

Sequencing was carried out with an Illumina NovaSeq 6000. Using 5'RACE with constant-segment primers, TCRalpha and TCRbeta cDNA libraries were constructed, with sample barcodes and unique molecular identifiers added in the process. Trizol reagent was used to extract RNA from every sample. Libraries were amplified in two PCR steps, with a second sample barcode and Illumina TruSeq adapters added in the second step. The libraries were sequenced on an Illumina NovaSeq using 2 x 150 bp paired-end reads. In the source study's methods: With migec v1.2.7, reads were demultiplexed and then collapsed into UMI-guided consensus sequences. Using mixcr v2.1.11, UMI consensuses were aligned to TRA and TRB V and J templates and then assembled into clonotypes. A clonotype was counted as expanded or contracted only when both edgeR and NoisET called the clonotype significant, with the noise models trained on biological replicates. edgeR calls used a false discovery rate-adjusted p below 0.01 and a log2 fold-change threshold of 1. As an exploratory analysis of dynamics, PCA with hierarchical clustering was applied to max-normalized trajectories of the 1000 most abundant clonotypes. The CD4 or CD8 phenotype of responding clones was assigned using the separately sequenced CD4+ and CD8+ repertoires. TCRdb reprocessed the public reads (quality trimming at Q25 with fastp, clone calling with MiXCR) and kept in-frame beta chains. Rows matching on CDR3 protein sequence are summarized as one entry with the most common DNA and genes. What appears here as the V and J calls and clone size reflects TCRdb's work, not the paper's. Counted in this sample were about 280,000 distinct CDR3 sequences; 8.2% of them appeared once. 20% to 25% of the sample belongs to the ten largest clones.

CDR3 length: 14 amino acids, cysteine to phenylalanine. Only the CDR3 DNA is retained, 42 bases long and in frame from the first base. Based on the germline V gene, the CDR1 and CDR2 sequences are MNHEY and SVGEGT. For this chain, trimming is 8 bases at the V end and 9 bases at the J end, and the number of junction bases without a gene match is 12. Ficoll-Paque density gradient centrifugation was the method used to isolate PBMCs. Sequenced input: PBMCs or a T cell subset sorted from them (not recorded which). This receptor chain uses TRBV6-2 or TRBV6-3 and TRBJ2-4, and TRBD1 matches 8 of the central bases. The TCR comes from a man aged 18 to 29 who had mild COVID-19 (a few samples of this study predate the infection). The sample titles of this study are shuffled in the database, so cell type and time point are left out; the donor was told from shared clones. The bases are TGTGCCAGCGGGGGACAGGTGGATCTAGCCATTCAGTACTTC. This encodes CASGGQVDLAIQYF.